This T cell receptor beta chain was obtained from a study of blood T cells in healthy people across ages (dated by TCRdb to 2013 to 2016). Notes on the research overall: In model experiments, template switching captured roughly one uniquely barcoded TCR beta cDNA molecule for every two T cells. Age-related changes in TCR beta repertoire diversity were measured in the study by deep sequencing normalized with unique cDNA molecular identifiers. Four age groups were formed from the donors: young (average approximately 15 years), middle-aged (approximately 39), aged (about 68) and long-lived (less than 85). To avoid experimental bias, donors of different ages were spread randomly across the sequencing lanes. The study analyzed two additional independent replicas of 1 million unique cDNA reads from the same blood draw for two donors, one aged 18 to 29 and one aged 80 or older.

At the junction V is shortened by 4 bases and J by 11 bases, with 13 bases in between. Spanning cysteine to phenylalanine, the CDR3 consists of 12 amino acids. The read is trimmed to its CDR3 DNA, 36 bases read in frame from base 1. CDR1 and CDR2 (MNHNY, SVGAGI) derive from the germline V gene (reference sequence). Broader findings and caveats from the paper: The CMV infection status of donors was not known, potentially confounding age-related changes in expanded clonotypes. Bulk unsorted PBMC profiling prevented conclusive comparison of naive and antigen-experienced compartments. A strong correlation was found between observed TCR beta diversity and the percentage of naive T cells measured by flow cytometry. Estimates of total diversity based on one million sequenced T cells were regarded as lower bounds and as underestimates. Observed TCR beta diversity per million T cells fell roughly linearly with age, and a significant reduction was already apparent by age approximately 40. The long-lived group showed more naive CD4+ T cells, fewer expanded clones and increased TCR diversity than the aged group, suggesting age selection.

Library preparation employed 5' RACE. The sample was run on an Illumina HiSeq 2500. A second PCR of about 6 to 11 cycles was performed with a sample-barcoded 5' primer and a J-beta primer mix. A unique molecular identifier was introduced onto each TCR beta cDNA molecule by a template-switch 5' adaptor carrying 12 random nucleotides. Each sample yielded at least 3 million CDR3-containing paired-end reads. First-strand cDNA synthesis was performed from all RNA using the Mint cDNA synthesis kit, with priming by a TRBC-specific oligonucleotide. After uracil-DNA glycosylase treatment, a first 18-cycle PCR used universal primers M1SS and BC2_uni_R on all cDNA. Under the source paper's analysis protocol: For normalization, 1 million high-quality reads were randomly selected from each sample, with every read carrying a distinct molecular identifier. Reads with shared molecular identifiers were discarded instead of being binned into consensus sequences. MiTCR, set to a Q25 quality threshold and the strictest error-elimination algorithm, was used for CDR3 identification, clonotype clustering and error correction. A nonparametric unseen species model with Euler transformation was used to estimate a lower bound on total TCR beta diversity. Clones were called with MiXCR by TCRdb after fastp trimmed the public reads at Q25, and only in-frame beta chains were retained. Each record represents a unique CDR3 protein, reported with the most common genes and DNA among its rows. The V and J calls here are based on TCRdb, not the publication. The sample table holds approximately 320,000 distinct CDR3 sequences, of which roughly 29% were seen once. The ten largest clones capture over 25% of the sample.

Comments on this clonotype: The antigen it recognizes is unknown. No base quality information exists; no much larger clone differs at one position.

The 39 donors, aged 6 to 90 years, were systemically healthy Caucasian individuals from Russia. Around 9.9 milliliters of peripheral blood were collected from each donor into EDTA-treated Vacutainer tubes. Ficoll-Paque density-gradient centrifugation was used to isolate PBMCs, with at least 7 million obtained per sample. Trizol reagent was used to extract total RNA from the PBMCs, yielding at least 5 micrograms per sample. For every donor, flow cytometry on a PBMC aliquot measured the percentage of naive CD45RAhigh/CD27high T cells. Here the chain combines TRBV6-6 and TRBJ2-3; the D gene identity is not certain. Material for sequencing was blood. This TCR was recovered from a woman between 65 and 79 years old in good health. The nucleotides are TGTGCCAGCAGTTTCGGATCGGAAGGGCAGTATTTT. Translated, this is CASSFGSEGQYF.